This T cell receptor beta chain was profiled in a study of T-cell memory formation after mild COVID-19. General study results and limits: Unconfirmed was the SARS-CoV-2 specificity of second-wave clones that peaked on day 37.

The length of the CDR3 is 14 residues. V lost 2 bases to trimming and J lost 2 bases, with 10 bases between them. Germline V CDR1 and CDR2: SGDLS, YYNGEE. Regarding this clonotype: Its target is not known.

In TCRdb, the 5' RACE reads were re-called with MiXCR into one record per CDR3 protein. The table includes 120,000 or so distinct CDR3 sequences, about a sixth detected once. The chain has TRBV9 and TRBJ2-5; D may be TRBD1 or TRBD2 (6 bases each). The sample taken for sequencing was PBMCs or a T cell subset sorted from them (not recorded which). The sequence was collected from a man between 18 and 29 years old who had mild COVID-19 (a few samples of this study predate the infection). Cell type and time point are not known. The chain's CDR3 is CASSVGGPQETQYF. CDR3 DNA: TGTGCCAGCAGCGTTGGGGGGCCACAAGAGACCCAGTACTTC.